These T cell receptor beta chains were read from a single sample in a study of cytomegalovirus exposure and HLA in healthy donors. Sequenced by immunoSEQ multiplex PCR; TCRdb stores in-frame clones only, minus some. The sample has roughly 170,000 clones; more than 65% are singletons. The material sequenced was PBMCs. All receptors derive from a girl under 10 years old in good health and CMV-seropositive. The conserved cysteine and the conserved F or W are not part of the CDR3 here. A clone size is listed for some rows: how often the clone was seen (once, few, many), or a class if it is expanded.

>TRBV21-1|TRBJ2-4|NA
ASSKCRRGRVGIQY
>TRBV19|TRBJ1-5|NA
ASSIDRADQPQH
>TRBV7-3|TRBJ2-5|NA
ASSSTGGRETQY
>TRBV28|TRBJ2-7|NA
ASSPRSGAFPSYEQY
>TRBV6-1|TRBJ1-5|few
ASRISGGSRGPQH
>TRBV2|TRBJ1-2|NA
ASRAGTGVNYGYT
>TRBV5-6|TRBJ2-1|NA
ASSSEREGLGPYNEQF
>TRBV7-3|TRBJ2-6|NA
ASSPPPLGGSGANVLT
>TRBV9|TRBJ1-1|once
ASSVDAGARNTEAF
>TRBV6-5|TRBJ1-3|NA
ASRASSGGNTIY
>TRBV27|TRBJ1-4|NA
ASRPRQSYEKLF
>TRBV11-2|TRBJ1-2|NA
ASTDLTARTRNYGYT
>TRBV19|TRBJ2-3|NA
ASSIGTSVRTQY
>TRBV2|TRBJ2-3|NA
ASSADRGTDTQY
>TRBV5-6|TRBJ2-3|few
ASSHPRGVGDTQY
>TRBV12-5|TRBJ2-2|NA
ASGLVGQGGWNTGELF
>TRBV6-6|TRBJ2-1|few
ASSYTRGAANEQF